Listed here are 4 T cell receptor beta chains from one sample, sequenced in a study of breast tumors, draining lymph nodes, adjacent tissues. Axillary draining lymph nodes of breast cancer patients supplied the node samples. TCRdb recomputed calls from the multiplex PCR reads with MiXCR, one row per CDR3 protein. The data hold about 130,000 distinct CDR3 sequences, with 21% observed a single time. Sequencing used axillary lymph node tissue. These TCRs come from a female donor with breast cancer. Some clones in this sample may be carry-over from other donors' samples.

This clonotype was counted at least ten times. This chain links TRBV30 with TRBJ1-6, with 8 bases that match TRBD1. Looked up from germline, CDR1 is GTSNPN and CDR2 is SVGIG (reference sequence). This CDR3 has 14 amino acids. J lost 10 bases, V lost 8 bases, and 13 bases had no gene match. For the CDR3, the DNA is TGTGCCGCGAACCAAGGACAGGGTTGGTCACCCCTCCACTTT. Translating it yields CAANQGQGWSPLHF.

This clonotype was seen once. This may be a read error, as it is one base from a much larger clone. This chain joins TRBV30 and TRBJ1-3; D remains unclear. From germline, CDR1 is GTSNPN and CDR2 SVGIG (reference sequence). The CDR3 totals 12 residues. The DNA for the CDR3 is TGTGCCTGGAGCCCCGAGGGAAACACCACATATTTT. Its translation: CAWSPEGNTTYF.

The V and J genes are TRBV27 and TRBJ2-5; 12 positions match TRBD2. Germline V CDR1 and CDR2: MNHEY, SMNVEV (reference sequence). This CDR3 is 16 amino acids long. The junction had 9 bases not matched to a gene; V was cut back by 2 bases and J by 8 bases. Written as DNA, the CDR3 is TGTGCCAGCAGTTTACTAGCGGGAGGGTACAAGAGAACCCAGTACTTC. Residues: CASSLLAGGYKRTQYF.

This clonotype is a singleton in its sample. A much bigger clone sits one base away, suggesting this may be a read error. V is TRBV24-1 and J is TRBJ2-7; D is undetermined. Between the trimmed V and J ends, which lost 5 bases and 9 bases, there was a span of 13 bases. Germline V gene data show CDR1 as KGHDR and CDR2 as SFDVKD. The CDR3 runs to 12 residues. The CDR3 region has the DNA TGTGCCACCAGTGTTGCCGGCCACGGGCAGTACTTC. Protein sequence: CATSVAGHGQYF.